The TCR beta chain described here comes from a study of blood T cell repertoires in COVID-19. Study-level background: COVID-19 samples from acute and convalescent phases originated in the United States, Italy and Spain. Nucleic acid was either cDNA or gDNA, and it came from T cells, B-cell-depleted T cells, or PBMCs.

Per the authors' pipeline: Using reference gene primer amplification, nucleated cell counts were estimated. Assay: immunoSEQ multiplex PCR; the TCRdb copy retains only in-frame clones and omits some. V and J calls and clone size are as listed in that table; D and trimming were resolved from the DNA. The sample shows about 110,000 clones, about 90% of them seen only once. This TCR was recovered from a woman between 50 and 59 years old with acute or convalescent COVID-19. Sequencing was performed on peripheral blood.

Here the CDR3 reads CASSQGQIEKLFF. The DNA for the CDR3 is TGCGCCAGCAGCCAAGGACAGATTGAAAAACTGTTTTTT. The rearrangement joins TRBV4-1 to TRBJ1-4; D perhaps matches TRBD1 (5 bases). Germline V gene sequence: CDR1 MGHRA, CDR2 YSYEKL. The CDR3 is 13 amino acids. V was clipped by 1 base and J by 7 bases, with 7 bases between them.